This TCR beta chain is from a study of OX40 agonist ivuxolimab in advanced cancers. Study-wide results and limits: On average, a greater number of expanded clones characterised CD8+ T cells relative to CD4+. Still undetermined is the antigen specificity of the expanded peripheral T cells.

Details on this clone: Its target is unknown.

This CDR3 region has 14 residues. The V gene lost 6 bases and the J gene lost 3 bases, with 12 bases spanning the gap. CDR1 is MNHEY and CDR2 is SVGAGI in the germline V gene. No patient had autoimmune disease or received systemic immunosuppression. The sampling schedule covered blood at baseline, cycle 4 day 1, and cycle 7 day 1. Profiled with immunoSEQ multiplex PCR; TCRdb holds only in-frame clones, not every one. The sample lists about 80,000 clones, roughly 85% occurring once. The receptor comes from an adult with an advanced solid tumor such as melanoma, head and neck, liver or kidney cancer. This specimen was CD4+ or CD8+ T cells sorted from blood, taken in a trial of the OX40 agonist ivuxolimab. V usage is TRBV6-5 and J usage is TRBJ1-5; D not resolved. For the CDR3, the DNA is TGTGCCAGCAGCCCGGAGAATGTCAATCAGCCCCAGCATTTT. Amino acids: CASSPENVNQPQHF.